The present T cell receptor (beta chain) was sequenced within a study of monozygotic twins with inflammatory bowel disease. Study observations and caveats: Patient repertoires may carry noise from differing immunosuppressive treatments. There was no way to distinguish the different T cell subtypes. Inverse Simpson values showed less TCRbeta diversity in IBD patients than in their healthy co-twins.

TCRdb reanalyzed the 5' RACE reads, giving one entry per CDR3 protein sequence and no DNA. In total, the table holds 400,000 to 500,000 distinct CDR3 sequences. The CDR3 has 15 amino acids. Germline V gene sequence: CDR1 ENHRY, CDR2 SYGVKD. Remarks on this clonotype: Its antigen is not known.

Unsorted whole blood yielded the total RNA, with T cells left unselected. The sample was blood. This TCR was recovered from a human donor with ulcerative colitis or Crohn's disease, or a healthy co-twin of an affected twin (not recorded which). The chain combines TRBV10-3 with TRBJ2-3; TCRdb's assignment of TRBD1 cannot be checked, as there is no DNA. This chain's CDR3 is CAISEGGISTDTQYF.